This T cell receptor beta chain was observed in a study of memory CD4+ T cells and cytomegalovirus serostatus. About the research overall: Healthy Belgian adult donors included about 10 CMV-positive and approximately 25 CMV-negative people.

TCRdb keeps only in-frame clones here, not all; method: immunoSEQ multiplex PCR. The sample holds 75,000 to 90,000 clones, approximately 84% seen once. As regards this clone: The antigen is unknown.

Study conclusions and caveats: Median bootstrapped AUC for CMV status was about 0.96 originally, around 0.91 US-trained.

Single viable CD3+CD4+CD8-CD45RO+ cells were sorted as the memory CD4+ T cells. V was pared by 0 bases and J by 0 bases, with 8 bases between. The CDR3 contains 15 residues. The germline V gene encodes CDR1 SGHRS and CDR2 YFSETQ. This sequence originates from an adult in good health and CMV-seronegative. J is TRBJ2-3 and V is TRBV5-1; tentatively, D is TRBD2 (6 bases). The specimen sequenced was memory CD4+ T cells from blood. In nucleotides, the CDR3 is TGCGCCAGCAGCTTGGCCGGGAGTAGCACAGATACGCAGTATTTT. It yields the protein CASSLAGSSTDTQYF.